The text below deals with one T cell receptor beta chain. Alongside a J-beta primer mix, a sample-barcoded 5' primer served in a second PCR lasting about 6 to 11 cycles. Each CDR3 protein gets one entry after TCRdb re-called the 5' RACE reads with MiXCR. The sample lists roughly 1,500,000 distinct CDR3 sequences, almost 35% occurring once. The sample originates from a study of blood T cells in healthy people across ages. This CDR3 is built from 14 residues. CDR1 LGHDT and CDR2 YNNKEL come from the germline V gene (reference sequence). The sequenced sample was blood. The chain is built from TRBV3-1 and TRBJ2-5; D is possibly TRBD2 (6 bases). The closer fit of TRBJ2-7 to the DNA end suggests the J call may be wrong. This TCR derives from a woman in her twenties or thirties in good health. The CDR3 sequence is CASSRSGERYEQYF. As DNA, the CDR3 is TGTGCCAGCAGTAGGTCGGGGGAGCGGTACGAGCAGTACTTC.